This T cell receptor (beta chain) appears in the sequencing data of a study of cytomegalovirus exposure and HLA in healthy donors. Germline loops: CDR1 MNHNS, CDR2 SASEGT. The V end lost 6 bases, the J end lost 0 bases, and 10 bases lay between the germline ends. The CDR3 has 14 amino acids. Amplification used 60 Vbeta primers and 13 Jbeta primers. Libraries were prepared by immunoSEQ multiplex PCR; TCRdb keeps only in-frame clonotypes and omits some of them. Of tens of thousands of clones listed, around 80% are singletons. The sequence came from a male donor in good health and CMV-seronegative. Sequenced material: PBMCs. This sequence joins TRBV6-1 and TRBJ2-3, with no clear D. CDR3 bases: TGTGCCAGCAGCAAGCTCCCTAGCACAGATACGCAGTATTTT. Translation gives CASSKLPSTDTQYF.